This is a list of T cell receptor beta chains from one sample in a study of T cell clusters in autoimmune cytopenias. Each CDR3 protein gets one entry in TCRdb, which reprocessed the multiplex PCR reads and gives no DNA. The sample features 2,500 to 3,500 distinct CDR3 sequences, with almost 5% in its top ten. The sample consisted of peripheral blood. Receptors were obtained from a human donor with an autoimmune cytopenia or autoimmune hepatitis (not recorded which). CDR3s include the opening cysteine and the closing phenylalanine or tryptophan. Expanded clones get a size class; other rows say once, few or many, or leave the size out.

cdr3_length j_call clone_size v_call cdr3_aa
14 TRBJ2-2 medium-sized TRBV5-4 CASSFRGGTGELFF
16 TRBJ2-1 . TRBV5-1 CASSPPGVGAHNEQFF
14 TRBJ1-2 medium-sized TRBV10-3 CAISGSVGNYGYTF
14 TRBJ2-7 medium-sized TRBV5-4 CASSQERGAYEQYF
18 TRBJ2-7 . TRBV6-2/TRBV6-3 CASSSTLLAGGRTYEQYF
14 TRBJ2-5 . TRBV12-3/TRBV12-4 CASSMRGAGQTQYF
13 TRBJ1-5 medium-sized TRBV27 CASSLSVNQPQHF
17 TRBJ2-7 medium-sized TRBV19 CASSSGTSGGLSYEQYF
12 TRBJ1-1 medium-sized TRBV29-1 CSVDRMNTEAFF
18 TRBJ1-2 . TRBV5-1 CASSLAGLVRGVDYGYTF
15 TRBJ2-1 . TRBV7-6 CASSLAGEGWMEQFF
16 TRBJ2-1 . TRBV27 CASRRPGDTSYNEQFF